This T cell receptor (beta chain) was recorded in a study of cytomegalovirus exposure and HLA in healthy donors. Study-wide results and caveats: In vitro, three CMV-associated chains proved specific for CMV antigens. According to a subsequent analysis, TCR clusters from the first cohort were inclined to appear together in the 110 or so validation repertoires. Reported performance of the classifier showed diagnosis of cytomegalovirus status with high specificity and sensitivity.

Germline CDR1 SGHNT, CDR2 YYREEE (reference sequence). This CDR3 is 12 amino acids long. With V trimmed by 3 bases and J by 11 bases, 6 bases remained unmatched. Worth noting for this clone: Its antigen remains unidentified.

Method: immunoSEQ multiplex PCR; TCRdb's copy keeps in-frame clones and lacks some. The sample includes a few hundred thousand clones, around 88% of them seen just once. Sequences were obtained from PBMCs. The rearrangement uses TRBV5-4 and TRBJ1-1; TRBD1 matches at 8 bases. The receptor was derived from a woman between 18 and 29 years old in good health and CMV-seronegative. This CDR3 reads CASSWLTGDAFF. CDR3 nucleotide sequence: TGTGCCAGCAGCTGGTTGACAGGGGACGCTTTCTTT.